What follows describes a single T cell receptor (beta chain). The target antigen is unknown. The source of the sample is a study of cytomegalovirus exposure and HLA in healthy donors. Findings of the study overall: Among TCR beta chains, those listed as cytomegalovirus-associated numbered some 170.

Germline V gene lookup returns CDR1 MGHRA and CDR2 YSYEKL. J gave up 4 bases and V 4 bases, and 7 bases lay outside the gene matches. The CDR3 runs 16 residues. With 60 Vbeta and 13 Jbeta primers, the PCR was carried out. Method: immunoSEQ multiplex PCR; TCRdb's copy keeps in-frame clones and lacks some. The sample records 80,000 or so clones, 78% being singletons. The V call is TRBV4-1, the J call TRBJ2-2; TRBD1 matches at 9 bases. Sequenced sample: PBMCs. The TCR was taken from a man aged 35 to 55 in good health and CMV-seronegative. The CDR3 sequence is CASSRLDRGPTGELFF. CDR3 sequence (DNA): TGCGCCAGCAGCCGACTGGACAGGGGCCCCACCGGGGAGCTGTTTTTT.